This T cell receptor (beta chain) comes out of a study of blood T cell repertoires in COVID-19. Only in-frame clones appear in the TCRdb table, and some are missing; sequencing was by immunoSEQ multiplex PCR. The repertoire holds 150,000 to 200,000 clones, with 83% as singletons. Germline values: CDR1 MDHEN, CDR2 SYDVKM. V trimming: 4 bases; J trimming: 4 bases; junction bases outside the gene matches: 8. The CDR3 covers 16 residues. The chain has TRBV28 and TRBJ2-5; 11 bases line up with TRBD1. Sequenced: peripheral blood. The sequence derives from a woman in her sixties or seventies with COVID-19, enrolled during active disease. The CDR3 DNA follows: TGTGCCAGCAGTTCCCATGGACAGGGGGCTGGAGAGACCCAGTACTTC. The encoded protein is CASSSHGQGAGETQYF.